This TCR beta chain was profiled in a study of T cell responses to AZD1222 COVID-19 vaccine. Across the study: Second doses at about 4 or about 12 weeks were pooled.

The study, taken as a whole, reports: Most donors were white British and more were female, and clonal diversity was possibly underestimated. At baseline, seropositivity was found in only six or seven AZD1222 recipients.

V lost 8 bases to trimming and J lost 4 bases; unmatched junction nucleotides: 11. The CDR3 is 15 residues long. Looked up from germline, CDR1 is LNHDA and CDR2 is SQIVND (reference sequence). The data were produced by immunoSEQ multiplex PCR, yet TCRdb's version contains in-frame clones alone and is incomplete. The table includes 75,000 to 100,000 clones, about 88% detected once. A word on this clone: Its specificity is not known.

Sequenced material: peripheral blood, taken on day 0 of AZD1222 vaccination. The TCR comes from an adult in good health. This sequence joins TRBV19 and TRBJ1-1; TRBD1 matches at 9 bases. The CDR3 is CASGSETGGGTEAFF. The CDR3 nucleotides read TGTGCCAGTGGTTCGGAAACAGGGGGCGGCACTGAAGCTTTCTTT.